This entry lists 21 T cell receptor beta chains sequenced from one sample in a study of T-cell memory formation after mild COVID-19 (dated by TCRdb to about 2021). The method was 5' RACE. The sequencer was an Illumina NovaSeq 6000. In-frame beta chains were kept once TCRdb had trimmed the public reads at Q25 with fastp and called clones with MiXCR. Rows matching on CDR3 protein sequence are summarized as one entry with the most common DNA and genes. In this sample the table shows 350,000 to 450,000 distinct CDR3 sequences, approximately 14% of which occur a single time. The ten biggest clones cover roughly 22% of the sample. The sequenced sample consisted of PBMCs or a T cell subset sorted from them (not recorded which). The receptors come from a man younger than 35 who had mild COVID-19 (a few samples of this study predate the infection). The sample titles of this study are shuffled in the database, so cell type and time point are left out; the donor was told from shared clones.

This clonotype was picked up a small number of times. The rearrangement links TRBV21-1 to TRBJ1-6; the D call in the table, TRBD1, was not verified against the DNA. TRBV21-1 is termed a pseudogene. This CDR3 region has 14 residues. The CDR3 nucleotides read TGTGCCAGCATTCCGGGACAGCCCAATTCACCCCTCCACTTT. It specifies CASIPGQPNSPLHF.

The chain carries TRBV6-6 and TRBJ2-4; D is unresolved. V shed 7 bases and J shed 6 bases, with 7 bases lying between them. Germline lookup yields CDR1 MNHNY and CDR2 SVGAGI (reference sequence). There are 11 residues in the CDR3. The CDR3 loop is CASTVRNIQYF. The CDR3 DNA is TGTGCCAGCACCGTACGAAACATTCAGTACTTC.

This chain links TRBV4-1 with TRBJ1-4, with a tentative D call TRBD1 (5 bases). Germline assignment: CDR1 MGHRA and CDR2 YSYEKL. V lost 1 base to trimming and J lost 5 bases, with 11 bases between them. The CDR3 spans 15 residues. The CDR3, as DNA: TGCGCCAGCAGCCAAGGGGGGACTGAGAATGAAAAACTGTTTTTT. Residues: CASSQGGTENEKLFF.

The chain is built from TRBV7-3 and TRBJ2-3; D is unresolved. CDR3 size: 16 residues. The V gene's germline CDR1 is SGHTA and CDR2 FQGTGA. Trimming stripped 1 base from V and 2 bases from J, with 13 bases between. This chain's CDR3 is CASSLNPVGNTDTQYF. The DNA of the CDR3 is TGTGCCAGCAGCTTAAACCCCGTGGGTAACACAGATACGCAGTATTTT.

This clonotype has a handful of counts. V and J are TRBV7-2 and TRBJ2-7; 13 positions agree with TRBD2. Germline V lookup: CDR1 SGHTA, CDR2 FQGNSA. This CDR3 contains 16 residues. V was pared by 7 bases and J by 0 bases, with 6 bases of the junction left unmatched. The CDR3 DNA reads as TGTGCCAGCACGGGACTAGCGGGGCCCCTCTCCTACGAGCAGTACTTC. Its translation: CASTGLAGPLSYEQYF.

The gene calls are TRBV4-1 and TRBJ1-3; the D is unclear. CDR1 and CDR2 (germline): MGHRA, YSYEKL. The CDR3 is 15 amino acids. With 1 base removed from V and 5 bases from J, the gap between germline ends came to 12 bases. The chain's CDR3 is CASSQVGRRRNTIYF. The DNA of the CDR3 is TGCGCCAGCAGCCAAGTAGGGAGACGCAGAAACACCATATATTTT.

This clonotype occurred a few times. The chain has TRBV4-1 and TRBJ1-1; D unclear. V was cut by 2 bases and J by 3 bases, with 13 bases left in between. This CDR3 is built from 15 residues. Per the germline V gene, CDR1 is MGHRA and CDR2 is YSYEKL. The CDR3 nucleotides read TGCGCCAGCAGCCAAAACCCCGAGGGTCACACTGAAGCTTTCTTT. It encodes CASSQNPEGHTEAFF.

The chain links TRBV6-1 to TRBJ2-7; TRBD1 matches at 7 bases. Germline lookup yields CDR1 MNHNS and CDR2 SASEGT. The ends lost 6 bases at V and 1 base at J; junction bases unmatched: 6. This CDR3 spans 14 amino acids. CDR3 coding DNA: TGTGCCAGCAGACTGGGACAGAAGTCCTACGAGCAGTACTTC. Protein sequence: CASRLGQKSYEQYF.

In its sample, this clonotype was seen a few times. The chain couples TRBV6-2 or TRBV6-3 to TRBJ1-2, with D unclear. The CDR3 extends over 11 amino acids. Germline lookup yields CDR1 MNHEY and CDR2 SVGEGT. V lost 1 base and J 8 bases, leaving 5 bases between the germline ends. The DNA of the CDR3 is TGTGCCAGCAGTTACTTCGGAGGCTACACCTTC. The encoded protein is CASSYFGGYTF.

V is TRBV12-3 or TRBV12-4 and J is TRBJ2-1; 11 bases line up with TRBD1. V was pared by 5 bases and J by 6 bases, with 6 bases of the junction left unmatched. The CDR3 length is 15 residues. The CDR3: CASSVDRGLRNEQFF. CDR3 in DNA: TGTGCCAGCAGTGTGGACAGGGGGCTCCGCAATGAGCAGTTCTTC.

The chain links TRBV30 to TRBJ2-5; the match to TRBD2 covers 11 bases. The germline CDR1 and CDR2 sequences are GTSNPN and SVGIG (reference sequence). The ends lost 0 bases at V and 5 bases at J; junction bases unmatched: 5. There are 15 residues in the CDR3. The CDR3 DNA follows: TGTGCCTGGAGTGTTAGCGGGGGGGCTGGGGAGACCCAGTACTTC. It codes for CAWSVSGGAGETQYF.

This clonotype appeared a few times. The chain carries TRBV2 and TRBJ2-6; D is perhaps TRBD1 (6 bases). Trimming removed 7 bases at V and 0 bases at J, with 10 bases between. The CDR3 covers 15 residues. Germline values: CDR1 SNHLY, CDR2 FYNNEI. The CDR3 DNA reads as TGTGCCAGCAATGGACAGATCTCTGGGGCCAACGTCCTGACTTTC. It yields the protein CASNGQISGANVLTF.

This clonotype turned up a few times. This chain uses TRBV9 with TRBJ1-2; no clear D. Trimming pared 0 bases from V and 6 bases from J, leaving 12 bases between. The germline gives CDR1 SGDLS, CDR2 YYNGEE. The CDR3 is made up of 14 amino acids. The CDR3 DNA is TGTGCCAGCAGCGTAGGTGGAGGAACGAATGGCTACACCTTC. Translating it yields CASSVGGGTNGYTF.

This clonotype was detected ten times or more. V is TRBV20-1 and J is TRBJ2-3; 8 bases are a match to TRBD2. The J segment lost 5 bases and the V segment lost 1 base, leaving 8 bases of the junction unmatched. This CDR3 contains 15 residues. CDR1 and CDR2 (germline): DFQATT, SNEGSKA (reference sequence). CDR3 sequence reads: CSARVRGGFRDTQYF. CDR3 nucleotides: TGCAGTGCTAGAGTACGGGGGGGCTTTAGAGATACGCAGTATTTT.

This clonotype was found a few times. V gene TRBV5-1 combines with J gene TRBJ1-1, with D possibly TRBD1 on 5 matching bases. Germline CDR1 reads SGHRS; CDR2 reads YFSETQ. V gave up 3 bases and J gave up 1 base, with 16 bases separating them. The CDR3 sequence is 16 residues long. CDR3 DNA: TGCGCCAGCAGCTCCCTTGTGGGACGGACGAACACTGAAGCTTTCTTT. It specifies CASSSLVGRTNTEAFF.

At least ten counts were recorded for this clonotype. V usage is TRBV9 and J usage is TRBJ2-3; D remains ambiguous. The V and J ends lost 0 bases and 4 bases respectively, with 15 bases between them. CDR1 is SGDLS, CDR2 YYNGEE, per germline. This CDR3 comprises 16 residues. The CDR3 loop reads CASSVGGGPSSDTQYF. CDR3 in DNA: TGTGCCAGCAGCGTAGGAGGTGGTCCAAGCTCAGATACGCAGTATTTT.

This clonotype has a count of ten or more. The rearrangement uses TRBV7-2 and TRBJ2-7; 9 nucleotides align to TRBD2. Losses at the gene ends were 3 bases for V and 3 bases for J; bases not matched to a gene: 0. There are 13 residues in the CDR3. Germline V gene sequence: CDR1 SGHTA, CDR2 FQGNSA. The CDR3, as DNA: TGTGCCAGCAGCTTTAGCGGGGGCTACGAGCAGTACTTC. Translating it yields CASSFSGGYEQYF.

This clonotype was picked up a small number of times. The chain is built from TRBV15 and TRBJ2-5, with 7 bases fitting TRBD1. Germline CDR1 is LNHNV and CDR2 is YYDKDF (reference sequence). Unmatched junction bases numbered 20, after V lost 0 bases and J lost 4 bases. This CDR3 contains 20 residues. The CDR3 nucleotides read TGTGCCACCAGCAGAGAAATCGCAGGGGGATTCACCAGCATTCGAGAGACCCAGTACTTC. Amino acids: CATSREIAGGFTSIRETQYF.

The chain combines TRBV12-3 or TRBV12-4 with TRBJ2-7; 7 bases fit TRBD1. This CDR3 is 13 amino acids long. V was clipped by 6 bases and J by 5 bases; unmatched bases: 7. The CDR3 DNA reads as TGTGCCAGCAGCCTACAGGGGCCCCACGAGCAGTACTTC. Translation: CASSLQGPHEQYF.

This clonotype was picked up a small number of times. The rearrangement uses TRBV5-1 and TRBJ1-6; D may be TRBD1 (6 bases). The germline gives CDR1 SGHRS, CDR2 YFSETQ. The V end lost 4 bases, the J end lost 8 bases, and 16 bases lay between the germline ends. CDR3 length equals 15 residues. Here the CDR3 DNA reads TGCGCCAGCAGCCCCCAAGGGGGGGCTGATTCACCCCTCCACTTT. It translates to CASSPQGGADSPLHF.

This chain joins TRBV7-2 and TRBJ2-7, with D perhaps matching TRBD2 (6 bases). The CDR3 is 14 amino acids. V was clipped by 6 bases and J by 5 bases, with 17 bases between them. CDR1 and CDR2 from the germline V gene are SGHTA and FQGNSA. The CDR3 sequence: CASREGPRVNEQYV. CDR3 bases: TGTGCCAGCAGGGAGGGACCTAGGGTCAACGAGCAGTACGTC.